This record looks at one TCR beta chain sequence and its context. The CDR3 totals 11 residues. The germline gives CDR1 MNHEY, CDR2 SVGAGI. The V gene lost 5 bases and the J gene lost 10 bases, with 11 bases spanning the gap. This sample is part of a study of T cell changes during pregnancy in multiple sclerosis. Produced via immunoSEQ multiplex PCR; TCRdb's table is partial and in-frame only. The sample yields around 95,000 clones, roughly 94% seen once. This specimen was peripheral blood, taken after pregnancy. V is TRBV6-5 and J is TRBJ1-1, with a possible D match to TRBD1 (6 bases). The TCR originated in a female donor in good health, enrolled as a control in a pregnancy study. CDR3 DNA sequence: TGTGCCAGCAGTGTACAGGGAGTAGCTTTCTTT. Its protein is CASSVQGVAFF.